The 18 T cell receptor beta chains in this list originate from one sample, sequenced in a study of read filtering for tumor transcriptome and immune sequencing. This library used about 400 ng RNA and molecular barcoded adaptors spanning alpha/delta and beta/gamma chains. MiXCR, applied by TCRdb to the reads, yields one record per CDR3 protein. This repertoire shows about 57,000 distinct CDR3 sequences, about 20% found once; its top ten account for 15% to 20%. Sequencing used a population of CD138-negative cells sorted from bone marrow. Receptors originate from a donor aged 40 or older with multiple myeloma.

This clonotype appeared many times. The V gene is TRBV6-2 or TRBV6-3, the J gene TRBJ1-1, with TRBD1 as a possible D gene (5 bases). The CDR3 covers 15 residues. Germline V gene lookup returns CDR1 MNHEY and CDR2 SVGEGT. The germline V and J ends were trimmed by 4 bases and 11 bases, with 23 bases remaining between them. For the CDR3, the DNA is TGTGCCAGCAGTTTTTTCGGGGGGGGAAATCAGAAGGCTTTCTTT. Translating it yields CASSFFGGGNQKAFF.

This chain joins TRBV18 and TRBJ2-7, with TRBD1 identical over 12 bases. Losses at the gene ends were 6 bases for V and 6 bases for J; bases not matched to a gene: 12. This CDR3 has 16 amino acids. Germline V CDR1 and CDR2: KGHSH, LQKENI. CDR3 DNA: TGTGCCAGCTCTCAGATCCGGGACAGGGGGCGCTTCGAGCAGTACTTC. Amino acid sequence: CASSQIRDRGRFEQYF.

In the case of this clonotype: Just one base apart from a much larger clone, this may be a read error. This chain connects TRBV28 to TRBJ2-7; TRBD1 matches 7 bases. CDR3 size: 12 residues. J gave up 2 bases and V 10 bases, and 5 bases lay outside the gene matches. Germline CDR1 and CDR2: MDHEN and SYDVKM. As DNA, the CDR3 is TGTGCCAACAACGACAGGGCCTACGAGCAGTACTTC. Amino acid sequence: CANNDRAYEQYF.

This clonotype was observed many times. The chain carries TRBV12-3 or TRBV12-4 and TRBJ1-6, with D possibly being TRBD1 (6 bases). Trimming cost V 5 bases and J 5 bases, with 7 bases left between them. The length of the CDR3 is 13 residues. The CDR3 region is CASSQGNNSPLHF. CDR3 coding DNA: TGTGCCAGCAGTCAGGGGAATAATTCACCCCTCCACTTT.

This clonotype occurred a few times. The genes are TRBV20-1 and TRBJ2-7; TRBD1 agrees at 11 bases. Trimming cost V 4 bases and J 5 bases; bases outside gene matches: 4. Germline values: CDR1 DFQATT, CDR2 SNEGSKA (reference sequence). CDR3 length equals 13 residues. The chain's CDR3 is CSANGQGANEQYF. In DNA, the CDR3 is TGCAGTGCTAACGGACAGGGGGCTAACGAGCAGTACTTC.

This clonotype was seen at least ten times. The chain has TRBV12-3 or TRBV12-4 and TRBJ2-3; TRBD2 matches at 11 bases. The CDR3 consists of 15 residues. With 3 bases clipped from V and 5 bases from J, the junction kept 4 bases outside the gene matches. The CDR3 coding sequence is TGTGCCAGCAGTTTCGGGACTAGCGGTAAAGATACGCAGTATTTT. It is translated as CASSFGTSGKDTQYF.

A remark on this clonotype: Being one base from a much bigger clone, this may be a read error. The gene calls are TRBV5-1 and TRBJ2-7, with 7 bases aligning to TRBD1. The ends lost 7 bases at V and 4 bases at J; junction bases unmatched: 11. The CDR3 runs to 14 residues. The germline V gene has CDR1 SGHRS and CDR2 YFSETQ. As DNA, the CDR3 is TGCGCCAGCGGAACGGACAGGAGTGGTTACGAGCAGTACTTC. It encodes CASGTDRSGYEQYF.

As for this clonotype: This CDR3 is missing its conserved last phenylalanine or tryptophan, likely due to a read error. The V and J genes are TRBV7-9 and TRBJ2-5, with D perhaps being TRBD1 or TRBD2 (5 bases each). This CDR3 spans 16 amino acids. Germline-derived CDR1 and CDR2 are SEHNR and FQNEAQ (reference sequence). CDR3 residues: CASSSTGADTQETQYI. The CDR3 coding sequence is TGTGCGAGCAGCTCAACAGGAGCGGACACCCAAGAGACCCAGTACATC.

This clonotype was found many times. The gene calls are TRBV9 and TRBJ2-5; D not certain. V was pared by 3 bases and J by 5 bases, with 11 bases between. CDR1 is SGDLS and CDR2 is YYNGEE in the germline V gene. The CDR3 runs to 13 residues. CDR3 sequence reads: CASSGNSGETQYF. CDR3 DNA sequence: TGTGCCAGCAGCGGCAACAGTGGGGAGACCCAGTACTTC.

CDR3 amino acids: CTIRGMTSTDTQYF. DNA for the CDR3: TGTACCATACGGGGTATGACTAGCACAGATACGCAGTATTTT. V usage is TRBV24-1 and J usage is TRBJ2-3, with D possibly being TRBD2 (5 bases). The length of the CDR3 is 14 residues. CDR1 and CDR2 from the germline V gene are KGHDR and SFDVKD.

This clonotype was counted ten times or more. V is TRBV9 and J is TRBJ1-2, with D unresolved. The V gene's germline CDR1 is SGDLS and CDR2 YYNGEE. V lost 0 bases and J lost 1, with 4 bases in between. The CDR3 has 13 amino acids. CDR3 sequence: CASSVDSNYGYTF. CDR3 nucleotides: TGTGCCAGCAGCGTAGACAGTAACTATGGCTACACCTTC.

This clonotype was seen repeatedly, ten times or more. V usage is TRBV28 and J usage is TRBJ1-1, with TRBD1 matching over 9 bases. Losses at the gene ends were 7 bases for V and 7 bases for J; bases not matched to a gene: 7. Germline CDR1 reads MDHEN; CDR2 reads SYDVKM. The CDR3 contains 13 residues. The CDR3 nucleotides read TGTGCCAGCATCCACAGGGGGCAGATTGAAGCTTTCTTT. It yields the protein CASIHRGQIEAFF.

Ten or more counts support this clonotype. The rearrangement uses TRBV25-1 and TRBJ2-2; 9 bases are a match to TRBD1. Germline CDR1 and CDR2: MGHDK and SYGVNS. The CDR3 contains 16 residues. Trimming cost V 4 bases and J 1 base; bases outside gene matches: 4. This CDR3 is CASSAPGQGNTGELFF. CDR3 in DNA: TGTGCCAGCAGTGCCCCGGGACAGGGGAACACCGGGGAGCTGTTTTTT.

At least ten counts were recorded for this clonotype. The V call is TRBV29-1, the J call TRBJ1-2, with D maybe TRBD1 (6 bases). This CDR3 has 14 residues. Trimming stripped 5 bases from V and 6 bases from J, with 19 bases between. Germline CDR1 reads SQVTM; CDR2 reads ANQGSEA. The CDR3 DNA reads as TGCAGCGTTCAAGGGGAGACAGGAAATAATGGCTACACCTTC. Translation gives CSVQGETGNNGYTF.

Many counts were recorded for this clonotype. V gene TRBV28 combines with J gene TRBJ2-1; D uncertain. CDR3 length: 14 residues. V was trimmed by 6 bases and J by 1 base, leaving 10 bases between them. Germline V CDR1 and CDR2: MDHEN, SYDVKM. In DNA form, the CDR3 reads TGTGCCAGCAGATCTACACAGTCCTACAATGAGCAGTTCTTC. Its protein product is CASRSTQSYNEQFF.

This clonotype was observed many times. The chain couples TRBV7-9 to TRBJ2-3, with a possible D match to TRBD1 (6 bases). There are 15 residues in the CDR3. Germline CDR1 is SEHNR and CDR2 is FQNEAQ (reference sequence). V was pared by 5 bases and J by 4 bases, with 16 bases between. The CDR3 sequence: CASSITGSMADTQYF. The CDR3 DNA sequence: TGTGCCAGCAGCATCACAGGGAGTATGGCAGATACGCAGTATTTT.

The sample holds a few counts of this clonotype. CDR3 nucleotides: TGTGCCAGCAGTTACTGTGGACGGACCTTAAGCTCCTACGAGCAGTACTTC. It encodes CASSYCGRTLSSYEQYF. This sequence joins TRBV6-5 and TRBJ2-7; D gene unclear. The V gene lost 1 base and the J gene lost 0 bases, with 16 bases spanning the gap. The CDR3 runs to 17 residues. Germline V gives CDR1 MNHEY, CDR2 SVGAGI.

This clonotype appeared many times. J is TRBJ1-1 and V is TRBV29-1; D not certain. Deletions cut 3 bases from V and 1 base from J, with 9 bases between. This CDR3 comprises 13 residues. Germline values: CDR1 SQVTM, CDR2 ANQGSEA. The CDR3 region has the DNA TGCAGCGTTGACAGGCCTGAGAACACTGAAGCTTTCTTT. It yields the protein CSVDRPENTEAFF.